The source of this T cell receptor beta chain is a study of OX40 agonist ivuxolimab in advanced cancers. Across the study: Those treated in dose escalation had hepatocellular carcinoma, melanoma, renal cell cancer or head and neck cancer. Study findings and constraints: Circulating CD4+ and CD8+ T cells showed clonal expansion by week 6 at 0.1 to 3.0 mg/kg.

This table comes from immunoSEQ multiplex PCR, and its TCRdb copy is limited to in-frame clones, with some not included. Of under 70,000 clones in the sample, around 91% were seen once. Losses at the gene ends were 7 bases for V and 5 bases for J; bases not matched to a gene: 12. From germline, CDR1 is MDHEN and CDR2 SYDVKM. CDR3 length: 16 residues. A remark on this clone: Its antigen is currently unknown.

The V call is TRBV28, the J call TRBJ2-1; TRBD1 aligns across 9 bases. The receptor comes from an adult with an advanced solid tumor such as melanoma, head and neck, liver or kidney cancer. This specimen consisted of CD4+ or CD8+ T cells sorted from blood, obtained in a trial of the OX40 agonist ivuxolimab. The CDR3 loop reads CASTRGGTGHHNEQFF. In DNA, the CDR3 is TGTGCCAGCACCAGAGGTGGGACAGGGCATCACAATGAGCAGTTCTTC.